The 20 T cell receptor beta chains listed next were all sequenced from one sample in a study of T cell repertoires in cytomegalovirus infection. TCRdb reprocessed the reads via MiXCR and lists one record per CDR3 protein. Of under 350,000 distinct CDR3 sequences detected, 8% to 10% appear once; the ten largest clones hold approximately 4.5%. Material for sequencing was PBMCs. The receptor set was obtained from a human donor in good health (CMV status not recorded). Some clones in this sample may be carry-over from other donors' samples.

This clonotype came up many times. The rearrangement links TRBV6-6 to TRBJ1-4; D possibly corresponds to TRBD1 (6 bases). Trimming shortened V by 6 bases and J by 4 bases, and 15 bases separated the two germline ends. CDR1 MNHNY and CDR2 SVGAGI come from the germline V gene (reference sequence). The CDR3 sequence is 15 residues long. Here the CDR3 reads CASSGSRGNNEKLFF. The CDR3 DNA reads as TGTGCCAGCAGCGGAAGCAGGGGCAATAATGAAAAACTGTTTTTT.

This clonotype was detected ten times or more. V is TRBV28 and J is TRBJ2-7; D is ambiguous. This CDR3 is 13 amino acids long. Germline V gives CDR1 MDHEN, CDR2 SYDVKM. Trimming cost V 4 bases and J 0 bases, with 7 bases left between them. The CDR3 protein is CASSSPTSYEQYF. In DNA form, the CDR3 reads TGTGCCAGCAGTTCTCCCACCTCCTACGAGCAGTACTTC.

This clonotype came up a few times. J is TRBJ1-3 and V is TRBV28, with 7 bases fitting TRBD1. V gave up 7 bases and J gave up 0 bases; unmatched junction bases: 12. The germline V gene encodes CDR1 MDHEN and CDR2 SYDVKM. This CDR3 contains 17 residues. Here the CDR3 DNA reads TGTGCCAGCAAAAGGGACAGTGCCACCTACTCTGGAAACACCATATATTTT. Translation gives CASKRDSATYSGNTIYF.

The chain links TRBV4-3 to TRBJ2-2; D unresolved. CDR1 and CDR2 (germline): LGHNA, YSLEER. This CDR3 region has 13 residues. Trimming took 1 base from V and 9 from J, leaving 9 bases between them. The chain's CDR3 is CASSQAPNRELFF. CDR3 coding DNA: TGCGCCAGCAGCCAAGCCCCGAACCGGGAGCTGTTTTTT.

This clonotype was picked up a small number of times. CDR3 residues: CASSPGGNGANVLTF. CDR3 DNA: TGTGCCAGCTCACCAGGGGGAAATGGGGCCAACGTCCTGACTTTC. The chain joins TRBV18 to TRBJ2-6; tentatively, D is TRBD1 or TRBD2 (5 bases each). The CDR3 has 15 amino acids. Germline CDR1 and CDR2: KGHSH and LQKENI. The V gene lost 2 bases and the J gene lost 3 bases, with 8 bases spanning the gap.

This clonotype was counted ten times or more. The chain employs TRBV7-2 and TRBJ2-7; D is uncertain. Germline V gene sequence: CDR1 SGHTA, CDR2 FQGNSA. CDR3 length: 14 amino acids. Trimming took off 5 bases at V and 7 bases at J, with 18 bases between the two ends. Here the CDR3 DNA reads TGTGCCAGCAGCCCCAGGTCAGCCTTTGGAGAGCAGTACTTC. Its protein is CASSPRSAFGEQYF. The full variable domain, completed using reference TRBV7-2 and TRBJ2-7, is GAGVSQSPSNKVTEKGKDVELRCDPISGHTALYWYRQSLGQGLEFLIYFQGNSAPDKSGLPSDRFSAERTGGSVSTLTIQRTQQEDSAVYLCASSPRSAFGEQYFGPGTRLTVT.

The chain is built from TRBV20-1 and TRBJ2-3, with 8 positions matching TRBD2. Per the germline V gene, CDR1 is DFQATT and CDR2 is SNEGSKA (reference sequence). V shed 4 bases, J shed 6 bases, and the junction held 6 bases outside the gene matches. The CDR3 contains 13 residues. The CDR3 nucleotides read TGCAGTGCTATAGAGACTAGCGAGGATACGCAGTATTTT. Protein: CSAIETSEDTQYF.

The chain is built from TRBV6-2 or TRBV6-3 and TRBJ2-2, with unresolved D. The germline gives CDR1 MNHEY, CDR2 SVGEGT. The CDR3 has 15 amino acids. Trimming took off 2 bases at V and 3 bases at J, with 10 bases between the two ends. CDR3 coding DNA: TGTGCCAGCAGTTACGGGCTAGTCGACACCGGGGAGCTGTTTTTT. It yields the protein CASSYGLVDTGELFF.

Remarks on this clonotype: A much larger clone lies a single base off, so this may be a read error. V and J are TRBV20-1 and TRBJ2-2, with 13 bases aligning to TRBD2. The CDR3 has 16 residues. CDR1 DFQATT and CDR2 SNEGSKA come from the germline V gene (reference sequence). CDR3 sequence reads: CSVRGLAGAHTGELFF. CDR3 DNA sequence: TGCAGTGTTAGAGGACTAGCGGGGGCCCACACCGGGGAGCTGTTTTTT.

This clonotype was observed a handful of times. The V and J genes are TRBV2 and TRBJ2-2; D gene unclear. Germline V gene lookup returns CDR1 SNHLY and CDR2 FYNNEI. The CDR3 length is 15 residues. V was shortened by 4 bases and J by 0 bases, with 9 bases between the two germline ends. CDR3 bases: TGTGCCAGCAGTGGTTTGACCGCGAACACCGGGGAGCTGTTTTTT. Translating it yields CASSGLTANTGELFF.

This clonotype has more than one count but fewer than ten. The rearrangement links TRBV5-1 to TRBJ2-6, with 9 bases lining up with TRBD1. V dropped 0 bases and J dropped 2; count of bases not matched to a gene: 9. The germline CDR1 and CDR2 sequences are SGHRS and YFSETQ. The CDR3 extends over 19 amino acids. The CDR3 DNA is TGCGCCAGCAGCTTGGAGGCTCGGACAGGGGTCACTGGGGCCAACGTCCTGACTTTC. Residues: CASSLEARTGVTGANVLTF.

This clonotype was seen a few times. This sequence joins TRBV29-1 and TRBJ2-2, with TRBD1 identical over 8 bases. Germline-derived CDR1 and CDR2 are SQVTM and ANQGSEA. V trimming: 4 bases; J trimming: 1 base; junction bases outside the gene matches: 8. The CDR3 extends over 16 amino acids. The CDR3 DNA sequence: TGCAGCGTTGCTTCGACAGGGGATCGGAACACCGGGGAGCTGTTTTTT. This translates into CSVASTGDRNTGELFF.

The chain carries TRBV5-4 and TRBJ2-3; the match to TRBD2 covers 8 bases. This CDR3 is 16 amino acids long. Looked up from germline, CDR1 is SGHNT and CDR2 is YYREEE (reference sequence). J was trimmed by 2 bases and V by 0 bases; bases with no gene match: 5. CDR3 in amino acids: CASSLGAGAHTDTQYF. The DNA of the CDR3 is TGTGCCAGCAGCTTGGGAGCGGGGGCCCACACAGATACGCAGTATTTT.

The chain couples TRBV7-3 to TRBJ2-1; TRBD1 might be the D (7 bases). V was trimmed by 4 bases and J by 9 bases, leaving 19 bases between them. This CDR3 has 15 residues. The germline gives CDR1 SGHTA, CDR2 FQGTGA. This CDR3 reads CASSSRGTAKIEQFF. The CDR3 DNA sequence: TGTGCCAGCAGCTCCCGGGGGACAGCAAAGATTGAGCAGTTCTTC.

In its sample, this clonotype was seen a few times. The rearrangement uses TRBV7-2 and TRBJ1-3; no clear D gene. Germline V gives CDR1 SGHTA, CDR2 FQGNSA. This CDR3 has 12 amino acids. The ends were cut back, 5 bases at V and 8 bases at J, with 10 bases in the middle. The CDR3 protein is CASSPDTHTIYF. CDR3 nucleotides: TGTGCCAGCAGCCCCGACACCCACACCATATATTTT.

To note about this clonotype: A much larger clone lies one base from this, so it may be a read error. The chain couples TRBV18 to TRBJ1-1; D is perhaps TRBD1 (6 bases). Germline CDR1 KGHSH, CDR2 LQKENI. The length of the CDR3 is 15 residues. The CDR3 reads CASSPGEGVVTEDFF. The CDR3 DNA sequence: TGTGCCAGCTCACCCGGCGAGGGGGTTGTCACTGAAGATTTCTTT.

This clonotype was seen many times. V gene TRBV4-2 combines with J gene TRBJ2-2; the D gene is possibly TRBD1 (5 bases). The CDR3 is 17 amino acids. Trimming took 2 bases from V and 2 from J, leaving 15 bases between them. Germline V gene lookup returns CDR1 LGHNA and CDR2 YNFKEQ. CDR3 in DNA: TGTGCCAGCAGCCAACCCGACAGTAAAATTAACACCGGGGAGCTGTTTTTT. Translated: CASSQPDSKINTGELFF.

The genes are TRBV6-8 and TRBJ1-2, with 10 bases identical to TRBD1. CDR3 size: 16 residues. CDR1 MNHGY and CDR2 SAAAGT come from the germline V gene. J lost 6 bases, V lost 5 bases, and 12 bases had no gene match. The CDR3 protein is CASSTPTGGRVNGYTF. The CDR3 DNA reads TGTGCCAGCAGTACCCCGACAGGGGGCAGGGTCAATGGCTACACCTTC.

This clonotype was seen a handful of times. The chain recombines TRBV7-6 with TRBJ2-1; possible D gene TRBD1, 6 bases. CDR1 SGHVS and CDR2 FNYEAQ come from the germline V gene. The CDR3 is 13 residues long. Trimming left V 4 bases short and J 8 bases short, with 12 bases between. CDR3 amino acids: CASSYQQGDEQFF. CDR3 nucleotide sequence: TGTGCCAGCAGCTACCAACAGGGCGATGAGCAGTTCTTC.

On this clonotype: Here the CDR3 omits its conserved ending phenylalanine or tryptophan, so a read error is the likely source. V gene TRBV7-7 combines with J gene TRBJ2-1, with D unclear. The CDR3 is made up of 13 amino acids. CDR1 is SSHAT and CDR2 is FNYEAQ in the germline V gene (reference sequence). V lost 6 bases, J lost 5 bases, and 11 bases lay in between. CDR3 region: CASSPSRNNEQFI. The CDR3 DNA is TGTGCCAGCAGTCCATCCCGGAACAATGAGCAGTTCATC.